The clone carrying this T cell receptor (beta chain) was counted only a few times. Its antigen is still unknown. These data come from a study of T-cell memory formation after mild COVID-19. The study, taken as a whole, reports: Clones that got smaller from day 15 to 85 had even CD4/CD8, while clones growing later tipped toward CD4+.

5'RACE primed at constant segments yielded TCR alpha and TCR beta cDNA libraries bearing sample barcodes and UMIs. MiXCR, run by TCRdb on the 5' RACE reads, gives a single entry per CDR3 protein. Found here are 200,000 to 300,000 distinct CDR3 sequences, 15% of them singletons; the top ten hold approximately 2.1%. Looked up from germline, CDR1 is SGHTA and CDR2 is FQGNSA. V shed 5 bases and J 4 bases; nucleotides not matched to a gene: 10. The CDR3 runs to 15 residues. The sequenced sample consisted of PBMCs or a T cell subset sorted from them (not recorded which). The sequence was obtained from an adult woman who had mild COVID-19 (a few samples of this study predate the infection). Cell type and time point are not known. The chain carries TRBV7-2 and TRBJ1-1; 7 nucleotides agree with TRBD1. CDR3 nucleotides: TGTGCCAGCAGCGGCCCACAGGGGCCCCCCACTGAAGCTTTCTTT. Its translation is CASSGPQGPPTEAFF. The whole variable domain, remainder taken from reference TRBV7-2 and TRBJ1-1, is GAGVSQSPSNKVTEKGKDVELRCDPISGHTALYWYRQSLGQGLEFLIYFQGNSAPDKSGLPSDRFSAERTGGSVSTLTIQRTQQEDSAVYLCASSGPQGPPTEAFFGQGTRLTVV.